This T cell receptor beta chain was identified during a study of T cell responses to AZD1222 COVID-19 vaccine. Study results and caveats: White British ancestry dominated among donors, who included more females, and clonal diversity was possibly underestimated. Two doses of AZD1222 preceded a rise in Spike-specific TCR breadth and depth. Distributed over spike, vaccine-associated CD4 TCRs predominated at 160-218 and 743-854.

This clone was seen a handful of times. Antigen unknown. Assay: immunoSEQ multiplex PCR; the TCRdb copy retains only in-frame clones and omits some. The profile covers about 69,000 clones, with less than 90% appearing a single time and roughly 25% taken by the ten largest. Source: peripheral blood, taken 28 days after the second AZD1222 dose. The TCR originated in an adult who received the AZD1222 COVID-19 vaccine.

This CDR3 reads CASSLGAGVGNEKLFF. Written as DNA, the CDR3 is TGCGCCAGCAGCTTGGGCGCGGGGGTTGGTAATGAAAAACTGTTTTTT. The V and J genes are TRBV5-1 and TRBJ1-4; D might be TRBD1 (5 bases). The CDR3 length is 16 residues. CDR1 and CDR2 (germline): SGHRS, YFSETQ. Trimming cost V 0 bases and J 4 bases, with 13 bases left between them.